The source of this T cell receptor (beta chain) is a study of blood T cell repertoires in COVID-19. In the study overall: Some COVID-19 samples were acute and others convalescent; all came from the United States, Italy and Spain. PBMCs, B-cell-depleted T cells, or T cells provided the cDNA or gDNA that made up the material.

V gave up 4 bases and J gave up 8 bases; unmatched junction bases: 20. This CDR3 is built from 20 residues. The germline CDR1 and CDR2 sequences are PRHDT and FYEKMQ (reference sequence). As processed by the authors: Amplified reference gene primers provided the basis for estimating nucleated cell counts. TCRdb's table, derived via immunoSEQ multiplex PCR, lists solely in-frame clones and lacks some. V and J calls and clone size come straight from that table; D and trimming were deduced from the DNA. The sample carries approximately 300,000 clones, about 84% recorded once. The chain employs TRBV13 and TRBJ2-3; the match to TRBD2 covers 14 bases. The sequenced sample was peripheral blood. This TCR was recovered from a woman between 50 and 59 years old with acute or convalescent COVID-19. The CDR3 is CASSSPTGTSGRPQEATQYF. The CDR3 nucleotides read TGTGCCAGCAGCTCCCCGACCGGGACTAGCGGGAGACCCCAGGAGGCTACGCAGTATTTT.